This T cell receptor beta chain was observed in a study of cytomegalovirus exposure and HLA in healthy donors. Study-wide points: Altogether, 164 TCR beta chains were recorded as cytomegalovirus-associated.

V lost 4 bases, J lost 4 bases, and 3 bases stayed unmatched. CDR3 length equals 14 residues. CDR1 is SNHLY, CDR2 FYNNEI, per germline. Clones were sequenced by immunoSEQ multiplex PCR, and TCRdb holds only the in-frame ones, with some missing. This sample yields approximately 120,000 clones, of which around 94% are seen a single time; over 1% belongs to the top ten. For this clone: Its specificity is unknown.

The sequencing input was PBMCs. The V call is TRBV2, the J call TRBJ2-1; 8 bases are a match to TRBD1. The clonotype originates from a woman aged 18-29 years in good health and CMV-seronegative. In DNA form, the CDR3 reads TGTGCCAGCAGTGGGACAGGGCTTTACAATGAGCAGTTCTTC. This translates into CASSGTGLYNEQFF.